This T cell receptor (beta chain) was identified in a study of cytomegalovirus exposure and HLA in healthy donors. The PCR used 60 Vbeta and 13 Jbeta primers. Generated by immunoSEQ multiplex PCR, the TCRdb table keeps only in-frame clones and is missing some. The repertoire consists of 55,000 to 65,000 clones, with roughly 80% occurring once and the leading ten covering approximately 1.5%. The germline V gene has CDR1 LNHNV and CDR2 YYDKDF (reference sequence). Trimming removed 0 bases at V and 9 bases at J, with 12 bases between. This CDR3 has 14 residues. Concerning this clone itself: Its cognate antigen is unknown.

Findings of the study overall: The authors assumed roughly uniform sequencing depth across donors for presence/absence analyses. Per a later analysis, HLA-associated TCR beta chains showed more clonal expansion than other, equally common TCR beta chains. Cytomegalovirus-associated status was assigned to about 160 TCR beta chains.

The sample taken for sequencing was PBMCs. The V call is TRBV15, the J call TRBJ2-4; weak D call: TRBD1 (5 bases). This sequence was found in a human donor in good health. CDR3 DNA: TGTGCCACCAGCAGAGACCTCGCAGGGCCCATTCAGTACTTC. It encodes CATSRDLAGPIQYF.